This T cell receptor (beta chain) was identified in a study of cytomegalovirus exposure and HLA in healthy donors. Findings of the study overall: An assumption of roughly uniform sequencing depth across donors underlay the presence/absence analyses.

The PCR contained 60 Vbeta and 13 Jbeta primers. Profiling relied on immunoSEQ multiplex PCR, and the TCRdb table lists in-frame clones only, not all of them. The repertoire has under 200,000 clones, about 71% of them found once; the top ten carry 2.5% to 3%. In the case of this clone: Its antigen is still unknown.

The donors comprised healthy bone marrow donors. This CDR3 is built from 14 residues. Germline CDR1 and CDR2: SGHDT and YYEEEE. Trimming took off 2 bases at V and 4 bases at J, with 12 bases between the two ends. This receptor was taken from a middle-aged woman in good health and CMV-seropositive. J is TRBJ2-5 and V is TRBV5-6; D might be TRBD2 (6 bases). Sequencing was carried out using PBMCs. The CDR3 nucleotides are TGTGCCAGCAGCTTCTTAACCGGGGGAGAGACCCAGTACTTC. This gives the protein CASSFLTGGETQYF.